Listed below are T cell receptor beta chains from one sample, sequenced in a study of T cell responses to AZD1222 COVID-19 vaccine. TCRdb's table, derived via immunoSEQ multiplex PCR, lists solely in-frame clones and lacks some. The sample consists of about 130,000 clones, around 90% of them appearing once. The sequences come from peripheral blood, collected 28 days after the second AZD1222 dose. These receptors all come from an adult who received the AZD1222 COVID-19 vaccine. Each CDR3 is given with its conserved first and last residue. The D gene is left open where the match is weak. Rows may omit the clone size; those that give it use once, few, many or a size class.

DNA,CDR3,D,size,J,V
TGCGCCAGCAGCCCCGGGAGTACGCTCACAGATACGCAGTATTTT,CASSPGSTLTDTQYF,-,-,TRBJ2-3,TRBV4-3
TGTGCCAGCAGCTTTAGGGGAAGCTCCTATAATTCACCCCTCCACTTT,CASSFRGSSYNSPLHF,-,-,TRBJ1-6,TRBV5-6
TGTGCCAGCGGGACTAGTGACATTCAGTACTTC,CASGTSDIQYF,TRBD2,-,TRBJ2-4,TRBV19
TGCGCCAGCAGCTTGGGAATCTACCTGGGAGGCTACACCTTC,CASSLGIYLGGYTF,-,-,TRBJ1-2,TRBV5-1
TGTGCCAGCAGCTTTCTAGCGACGCCTTACAATGAGCAGTTCTTC,CASSFLATPYNEQFF,-,once,TRBJ2-1,TRBV7-9
TGTGCCATCAGTGAGGGAGGCCCTCAGGGTCAGCCCCAGCATTTT,CAISEGGPQGQPQHF,-,-,TRBJ1-5,TRBV10-3
TGTGCCAGCAGTTATAACAGCCAACAAGAGACCCAGTACTTC,CASSYNSQQETQYF,-,-,TRBJ2-5,TRBV6-5
TGTGCCAGCAGTCCCCGGGGGCCGACTAGCGGGGGTGGGGCGCAGTATTTT,CASSPRGPTSGGGAQYF,TRBD2,few,TRBJ2-3,TRBV7-6
TGTGCCAGCAGCTCCGGGCAGGGGGTAGCTTTCTTT,CASSSGQGVAFF,TRBD1,-,TRBJ1-1,TRBV7-3
TGTGCTAGTGGTTTGGTACTCGGAATTTTGAACAATGAGCAGTTCTTC,CASGLVLGILNNEQFF,-,-,TRBJ2-1,TRBV12-5
TGTGCCAGCAGCCCCGACGGCGGGGAGCTGTTTTTT,CASSPDGGELFF,-,-,TRBJ2-2,TRBV7-3
TGTGCCAGTAGAGTTTGGGGACAGGGTGACACTGAAGCTTTCTTT,CASRVWGQGDTEAFF,TRBD1,-,TRBJ1-1,TRBV19
TGTGCCAGTAGTCCGACGGACAGGTACAACACTGAAGCTTTCTTT,CASSPTDRYNTEAFF,TRBD1,-,TRBJ1-1,TRBV19
TGTGCCAGCAGTTACTCGATGGGGACCACCGGGGCTTTCTTT,CASSYSMGTTGAFF,-,-,TRBJ1-1,TRBV6-5
TGTGCCAGCAGTGCCCGGGCAGGGGGCTTGTACGAGCAGTACTTC,CASSARAGGLYEQYF,TRBD1,-,TRBJ2-7,TRBV27
TGTGCCAGCAGCCTGGGGAGCGGGAGATCAGAGACCCAGTACTTC,CASSLGSGRSETQYF,TRBD2,-,TRBJ2-5,TRBV7-2
TGCGCCAGCAGCTTGGTGGCAGGGGGTGAAAAACTGTTTTTT,CASSLVAGGEKLFF,TRBD1,-,TRBJ1-4,TRBV5-1
TGTGCCAGCAGCCAAGATTCCGGGACCGCGAAGCCCGAGCAGTACTTC,CASSQDSGTAKPEQYF,-,-,TRBJ2-7,TRBV3-1/TRBV3-2
TGTGCCAGCAGCGGTACCGGGACAGGGGGCAGGAATGAGCAGTTCTTC,CASSGTGTGGRNEQFF,TRBD1,-,TRBJ2-1,TRBV3-1/TRBV3-2
TGTGCCAGCAGCCAAGATGTACAGGGGGGCGACGAGCAGTACTTC,CASSQDVQGGDEQYF,TRBD1,-,TRBJ2-7,TRBV3-1/TRBV3-2
TGTGCCAGCAGTTTAGGTGAAAACACCATATATTTT,CASSLGENTIYF,-,-,TRBJ1-3,TRBV12-3/TRBV12-4
TGTGCCAGCAGCCAAGATAGCTCTGGGGCCAACGTCCTGACTTTC,CASSQDSSGANVLTF,-,-,TRBJ2-6,TRBV3-1/TRBV3-2
TGTGCCAGCAGCCCAACACCAAACCGGAATCAGCCCCAGCATTTT,CASSPTPNRNQPQHF,-,-,TRBJ1-5,TRBV3-1/TRBV3-2
TGTGCCAGCAGCCCAACTCCCTTGAACACTGAAGCTTTCTTT,CASSPTPLNTEAFF,-,once,TRBJ1-1,TRBV9
TGCAGTGCTCTACGAGACGGTGGCTACACCTTC,CSALRDGGYTF,-,-,TRBJ1-2,TRBV20-1
TGTGCTAGTGGTTTGACCACAGGGTATGCCGGGGAGCTGTTTTTT,CASGLTTGYAGELFF,-,-,TRBJ2-2,TRBV12-5
TGTGCCAGCAGCCAACAGGGTGAAGGCACCGGGGAGCTGTTTTTT,CASSQQGEGTGELFF,-,-,TRBJ2-2,TRBV7-9
TGTGCCAGCAGCCCTTGGCGTGGGTTGGCCGGGGAGCTGTTTTTT,CASSPWRGLAGELFF,-,-,TRBJ2-2,TRBV11-2
TGTGCCAGCAGCCCCAACGAGGGTCGGGTGGCTGAAGCTTTCTTT,CASSPNEGRVAEAFF,-,-,TRBJ1-1,TRBV28
TGTGCCTGGAACCGGGATAAAAAGACTAGCACAGATACGCAGTATTTT,CAWNRDKKTSTDTQYF,-,-,TRBJ2-3,TRBV30
TGTGCCAGCAGCTTGGAACCCCTCGACACTGAAGCTTTCTTT,CASSLEPLDTEAFF,-,-,TRBJ1-1,TRBV5-5
TGTGCCAGCAGCTTAGGGACTAGCGGGACCTACAATGAGCAGTTCTTC,CASSLGTSGTYNEQFF,TRBD2,-,TRBJ2-1,TRBV7-8
TGTGCCAGCAGCTCATTGAAGAGGGAAGGGACTGAAGCTTTCTTT,CASSSLKREGTEAFF,-,-,TRBJ1-1,TRBV11-2
TGTGCCACCAGTGATTCAGGGGTTAAGGACGAGCAGTTCTTC,CATSDSGVKDEQFF,-,-,TRBJ2-1,TRBV24-1
TGTGCCAGCAGCTCAGGGAGGTCTGGAAACACCATATATTTT,CASSSGRSGNTIYF,-,-,TRBJ1-3,TRBV7-2
TGCGCCAGCAGTGAGTCGAGAGGGAATTCACCCCTCCACTTT,CASSESRGNSPLHF,-,-,TRBJ1-6,TRBV10-2
TGTGCCAGCTCACCCCTGACCCTCCAGGGGTTTAATGAAAAACTGTTTTTT,CASSPLTLQGFNEKLFF,-,-,TRBJ1-4,TRBV18
TGTGCCAGCAGCTTGGGACATGGCTACACCTTC,CASSLGHGYTF,-,-,TRBJ1-2,TRBV5-6
TGTGCCAGCAGCTTTTTTGAGCGGGGGATTTACGAGCAGTACTTC,CASSFFERGIYEQYF,TRBD2,-,TRBJ2-7,TRBV7-9
TGTGCCAGCAGCCCTAGCCAGAACACCGGGGAGCTGTTTTTT,CASSPSQNTGELFF,-,-,TRBJ2-2,TRBV11-2
TGTGCCAGCTCACCACTCCAAGGCGGGAGAGGTTCCTACAATGAGCAGTTCTTC,CASSPLQGGRGSYNEQFF,TRBD2,-,TRBJ2-1,TRBV18
TGTGCCAGCAGTTTATCGATAGATAACCTCTATGGCTACACCTTC,CASSLSIDNLYGYTF,-,-,TRBJ1-2,TRBV27
TGTGCCAGCAGTGAAGGGGGGGGCAAGGATGAGCAGTTCTTC,CASSEGGGKDEQFF,-,-,TRBJ2-1,TRBV6-1
TGTGCCAGCAGTTACTCCGTCTCATACGAGCAGTACTTC,CASSYSVSYEQYF,-,-,TRBJ2-7,TRBV6-6
TGCGCCAGCGGGGAAAACAGGGCCCTCGAGCAGTACTTC,CASGENRALEQYF,-,-,TRBJ2-7,TRBV10-2
TGCAGCGTTGAGTACGGTTCCTACGAGCAGTACTTC,CSVEYGSYEQYF,-,-,TRBJ2-7,TRBV29-1
TGTGCCAGCAGCTCCCAGAGGGGTGGGCTAGCGGGGGACACAGATACGCAGTATTTT,CASSSQRGGLAGDTDTQYF,TRBD2,-,TRBJ2-3,TRBV5-5
TGTGCCAGCAGTTGGGGGGACCTTTACGAGCAGTACTTC,CASSWGDLYEQYF,-,-,TRBJ2-7,TRBV12-3/TRBV12-4
TGTGCCAGCACCCAGGGGGGCCCGGGCACCGGGGAGCTGTTTTTT,CASTQGGPGTGELFF,-,-,TRBJ2-2,TRBV7-9
TGTGCCAGCAGCACCGGGACTTCCTCCACCGGGGAGCTGTTTTTT,CASSTGTSSTGELFF,-,-,TRBJ2-2,TRBV11-3
TGTGCCAGCAGCTTAGTTTTTGGGGACGGCTCACCCCTCCACTTT,CASSLVFGDGSPLHF,-,-,TRBJ1-6,TRBV7-9
TGTGCCAGCAGCCAGGGACTATTGGGGGAGACCCAGTACTTC,CASSQGLLGETQYF,TRBD2,-,TRBJ2-5,TRBV5-6
TGCGCCAGCTTCCCGGAGAAGGAATTTAACTATGGCTACACCTTC,CASFPEKEFNYGYTF,-,once,TRBJ1-2,TRBV23-1
TGTGCCAGTAGTCCCCAGGGATTGTGGGAGGGCTACACCTTC,CASSPQGLWEGYTF,-,-,TRBJ1-2,TRBV19